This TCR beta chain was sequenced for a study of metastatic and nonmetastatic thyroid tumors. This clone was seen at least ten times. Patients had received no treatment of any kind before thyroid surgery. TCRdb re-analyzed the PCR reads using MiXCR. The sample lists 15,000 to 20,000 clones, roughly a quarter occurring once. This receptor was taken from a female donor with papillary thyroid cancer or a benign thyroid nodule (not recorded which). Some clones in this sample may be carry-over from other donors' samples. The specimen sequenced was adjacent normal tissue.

The CDR3 is CASSYSMSSDTQYF. Here the CDR3 DNA reads TGTGCCAGCAGTTACTCGATGTCGTCGGATACGCAGTATTTT. This rearrangement joins TRBV6-2 or TRBV6-3 to TRBJ2-3; D uncertain. CDR1 is MNHEY, CDR2 SVGEGT, per germline. The V end was cut by 0 bases, the J end by 6 bases, with 10 bases between. The CDR3 runs 14 residues.